This T cell receptor (beta chain) was captured by sequencing in a study of spatial heterogeneity in lung cancer. The study, taken as a whole, reports: Higher tumor mutation counts went along with higher counts of expanded intratumoral alpha and beta TCRs. The estimated TCR-seq coverage of tumor T cells amounted to approximately 6.6% when looking at alpha chains and more than 12% when looking at beta chains.

TCR cDNA molecules each had a unique molecular identifier. TCRdb fed the 5' RACE reads into MiXCR, producing one record per CDR3 protein. The repertoire includes approximately 16,000 distinct CDR3 sequences, around 6.5% of them detected once, and around 20% sits in the top ten. Germline CDR1 is MGHRA and CDR2 is YSYEKL. Trimming cost V 0 bases and J 6 bases; bases outside gene matches: 4. The CDR3 has 15 amino acids. Time point of the sample: sample taken at primary tumor resection. The donor population consisted of 72 patients with untreated, early-stage non-small cell lung cancer. Whole RNA was taken from tumor, nontumor lung or frozen PBMC; it was then sequenced unsorted. This clonotype was recorded at least ten times. Its antigen is currently unknown. Little can be read into the size of this beta chain, an off-target read in a library designed for alpha chains.

The source of this sequence is a female donor with early-stage non-small cell lung cancer. The sequences come from lung tumor tissue, collected at surgery. The chain links TRBV4-1 to TRBJ2-2, with 7 bases that match TRBD1. CDR3 sequence reads: CASSQEHRGAGELFF. Here the CDR3 DNA reads TGCGCCAGCAGCCAAGAGCACAGGGGCGCCGGGGAGCTGTTTTTT.